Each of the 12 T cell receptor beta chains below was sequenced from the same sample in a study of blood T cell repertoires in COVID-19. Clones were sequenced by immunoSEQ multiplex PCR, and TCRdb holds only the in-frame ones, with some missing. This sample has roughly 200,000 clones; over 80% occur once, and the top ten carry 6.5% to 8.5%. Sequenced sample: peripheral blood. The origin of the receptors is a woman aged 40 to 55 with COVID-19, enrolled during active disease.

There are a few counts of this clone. CDR3 sequence reads: CASSHLTGGENTLFF. The CDR3 nucleotides read TGTGCCAGCAGCCACCTGACAGGAGGAGAGAACACACTGTTTTTT. The chain couples TRBV7-9 to TRBJ1-4; D possibly corresponds to TRBD1 (6 bases). Germline-derived CDR1 and CDR2 are SEHNR and FQNEAQ (reference sequence). The V and J ends lost 5 bases and 13 bases respectively, with 23 bases between them. CDR3 length: 15 residues. Supplemented by reference TRBV7-9 and TRBJ1-4, the full variable domain reads DTGVSQNPRHKITKRGQNVTFRCDPISEHNRLYWYRQTLGQGPEFLTYFQNEAQLEKSRLLSDRFSAERPKGSFSTLEIQRTEQGDSAMYLCASSHLTGGENTLFFGSGTQLSVL.

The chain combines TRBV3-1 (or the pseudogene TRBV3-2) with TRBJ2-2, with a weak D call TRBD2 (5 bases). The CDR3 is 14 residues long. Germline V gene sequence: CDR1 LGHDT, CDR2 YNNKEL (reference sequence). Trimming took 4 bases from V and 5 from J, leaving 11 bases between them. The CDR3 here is CASSRELATGELFF. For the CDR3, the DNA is TGTGCCAGCAGCCGAGAATTAGCGACCGGGGAGCTGTTTTTT.

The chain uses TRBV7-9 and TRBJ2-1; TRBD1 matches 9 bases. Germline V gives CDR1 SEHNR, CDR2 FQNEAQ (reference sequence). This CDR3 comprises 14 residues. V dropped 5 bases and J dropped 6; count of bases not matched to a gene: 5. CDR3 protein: CASSNPGQGNEQFF. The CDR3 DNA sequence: TGTGCCAGCAGCAATCCGGGACAGGGCAATGAGCAGTTCTTC. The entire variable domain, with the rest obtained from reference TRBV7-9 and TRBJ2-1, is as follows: DTGVSQNPRHKITKRGQNVTFRCDPISEHNRLYWYRQTLGQGPEFLTYFQNEAQLEKSRLLSDRFSAERPKGSFSTLEIQRTEQGDSAMYLCASSNPGQGNEQFFGPGTRLTVL.

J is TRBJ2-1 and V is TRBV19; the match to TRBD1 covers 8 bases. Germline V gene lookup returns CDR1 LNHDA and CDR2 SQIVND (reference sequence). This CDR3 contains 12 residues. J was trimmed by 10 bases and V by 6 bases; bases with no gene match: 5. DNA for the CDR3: TGTGCCAGTAGCCCTCCAGGGGGCGAGCAGTTCTTC. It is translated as CASSPPGGEQFF.

CDR3: CASSLPPYEREDFSYEQYF. CDR3 in DNA: TGTGCCAGCAGTTTACCCCCCTATGAGCGGGAGGATTTCTCCTACGAGCAGTACTTC. The chain employs TRBV28 and TRBJ2-7; 9 nucleotides match TRBD2. V dropped 2 bases and J dropped 0; count of bases not matched to a gene: 14. CDR1 and CDR2 (germline): MDHEN, SYDVKM. The CDR3 is 19 amino acids.

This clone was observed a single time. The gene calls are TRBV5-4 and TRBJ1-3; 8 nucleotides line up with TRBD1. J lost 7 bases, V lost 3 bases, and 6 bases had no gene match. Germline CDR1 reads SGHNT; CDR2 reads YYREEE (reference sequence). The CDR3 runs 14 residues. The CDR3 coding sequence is TGTGCCAGCAGCTCATGGTCAGGGGGCAACACCATATATTTT. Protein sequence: CASSSWSGGNTIYF.

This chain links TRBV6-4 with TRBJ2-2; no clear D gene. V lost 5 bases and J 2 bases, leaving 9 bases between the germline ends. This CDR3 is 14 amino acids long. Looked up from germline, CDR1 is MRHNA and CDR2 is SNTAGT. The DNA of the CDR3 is TGTGCCAGCAGTATGACACGTAACACCGGGGAGCTGTTTTTT. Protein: CASSMTRNTGELFF.

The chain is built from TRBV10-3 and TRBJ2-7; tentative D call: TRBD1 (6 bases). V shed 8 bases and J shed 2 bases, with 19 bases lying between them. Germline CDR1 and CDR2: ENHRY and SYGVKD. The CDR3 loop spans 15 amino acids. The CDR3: CAIGTTLRQPYEQYF. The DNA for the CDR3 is TGTGCCATCGGGACAACCCTACGGCAACCCTACGAGCAGTACTTC.

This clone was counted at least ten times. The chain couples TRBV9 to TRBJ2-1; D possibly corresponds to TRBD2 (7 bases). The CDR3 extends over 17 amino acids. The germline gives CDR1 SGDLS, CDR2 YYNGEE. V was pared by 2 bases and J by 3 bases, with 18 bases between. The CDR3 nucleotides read TGTGCCAGCAGCGTGAGTTTTGAGGGGGACTACTACAATGAGCAGTTCTTC. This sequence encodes CASSVSFEGDYYNEQFF.

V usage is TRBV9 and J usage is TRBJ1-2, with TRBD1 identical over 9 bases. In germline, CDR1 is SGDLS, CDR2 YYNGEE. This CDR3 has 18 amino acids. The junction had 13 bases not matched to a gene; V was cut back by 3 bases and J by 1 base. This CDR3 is CASSAPGQGSLGNYGYTF. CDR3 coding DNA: TGTGCCAGCAGCGCCCCGGGACAGGGATCCCTCGGTAACTATGGCTACACCTTC.

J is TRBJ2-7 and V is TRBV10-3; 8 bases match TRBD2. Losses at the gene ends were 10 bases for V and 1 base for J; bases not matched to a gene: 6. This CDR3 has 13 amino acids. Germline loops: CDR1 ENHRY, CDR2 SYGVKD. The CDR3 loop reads CATQRESSYEQYF. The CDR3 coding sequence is TGTGCCACCCAGCGGGAGTCGTCCTACGAGCAGTACTTC.

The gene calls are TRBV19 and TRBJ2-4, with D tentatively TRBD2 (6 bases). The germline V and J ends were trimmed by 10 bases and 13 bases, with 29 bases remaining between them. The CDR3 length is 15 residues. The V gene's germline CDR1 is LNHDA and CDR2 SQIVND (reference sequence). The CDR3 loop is CATRPGRGIALEQYF. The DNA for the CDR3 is TGTGCCACCCGACCAGGACGCGGGATTGCCCTAGAGCAGTACTTC.